This is a list of T cell receptor beta chains from one sample in a study of chemoradiotherapy in HPV16-positive cancers. TCRdb's copy holds only in-frame clones and misses some; the assay was immunoSEQ multiplex PCR. Among about 68,000 clones listed, around nine tenths were seen once. The sample in question was blood, obtained from a patient who underwent chemoradiotherapy. All receptors come from a human donor with HPV-associated anogenital cancer. Each CDR3 is given with its conserved first and last residue. A D gene is named only where the DNA matches it firmly. The listing skips clone size in some rows; elsewhere it reads once, few, many or a size class.

d_gene | j_gene | v_gene | abundance | CDR3nt | CDR3aa
TRBD1 | TRBJ1-4 | TRBV5-6 | NA | TGTGCCAGCAGCTTGGCCGGGGGACAGGGAGCAGTTTATAGTGAAAAACTGTTTTTT | CASSLAGGQGAVYSEKLFF
NA | TRBJ1-4 | TRBV6-1 | NA | TGTGCCAGCAGGCCTCGGTTGGCGGTGGGGGAAAAACTGTTTTTT | CASRPRLAVGEKLFF
NA | TRBJ2-5 | TRBV5-1 | NA | TGCGCCAGCAGCTTGGCAATAGGTAGGGGGGAGACCCAGTACTTC | CASSLAIGRGETQYF
NA | TRBJ1-3 | TRBV2 | NA | TGTGCCAGCAGTTGGGACGGTAGCTCTGGAAACACCATATATTTT | CASSWDGSSGNTIYF
TRBD1 | TRBJ2-7 | TRBV7-8 | NA | TGTGCCAGCAGCTGGGGACAGGGTTTCGACGAGCAGTACTTC | CASSWGQGFDEQYF
TRBD1 | TRBJ1-2 | TRBV19 | NA | TGTGCCAGTAGTGGACAGGATATCAACTATGGCTACACCTTC | CASSGQDINYGYTF
NA | TRBJ1-3 | TRBV28 | NA | TGTGCCAGCATGGCGGGACGGAGGTTGAACACCATATATTTT | CASMAGRRLNTIYF
TRBD2 | TRBJ2-1 | TRBV30 | NA | TGTGCCTGGAGTGCCCAAAGCGGGGGGATGCGTCTCTTC | CAWSAQSGGMRLF
NA | TRBJ1-3 | TRBV28 | NA | TGTGCCAGCTGGCGCGACACCATATATTTT | CASWRDTIYF
NA | TRBJ1-1 | TRBV7-2 | NA | TGTGCCAGCAGTCTACAGGGCAGGAACACTGAAGCTTTCTTT | CASSLQGRNTEAFF
TRBD1 | TRBJ1-1 | TRBV19 | few | TGTGCCACAGGGGGAGGCAGGGGAACTGAAGCTTTCTTT | CATGGGRGTEAFF
NA | TRBJ2-1 | TRBV7-7 | NA | TGTGCTAGCAGCGTGGGACTTGGGTTCGGGCAGTTCTTC | CASSVGLGFGQFF
NA | TRBJ1-1 | TRBV27 | NA | TGTGCCAGTCGGGGGCGGACTGAAGCTTTCTTT | CASRGRTEAFF
NA | TRBJ2-2 | TRBV5-5 | NA | TGTGCCAGCAGGGACCTGGGGGCCGGGGAGCTGTTTTTT | CASRDLGAGELFF
TRBD2 | TRBJ2-2 | TRBV28 | NA | TGTGCCAGCAGTTGGACTAGCGGAAACACCGGGGAGCTGTTTTTT | CASSWTSGNTGELFF
TRBD1 | TRBJ2-7 | TRBV27 | NA | TGTGCCAGCAGCCCCTCCGGGACAGGGGAGTACGAGCAGTACTTC | CASSPSGTGEYEQYF
NA | TRBJ2-1 | TRBV5-1 | NA | TGCGCCAGCAGCTTGGTAGAGACCTACAATGAGCAGTTCTTC | CASSLVETYNEQFF
TRBD2 | TRBJ2-5 | TRBV2 | NA | TGTGCCAGCAGTGAGGGCGGACTAGCTTTGGAGACCCAGTACTTC | CASSEGGLALETQYF
NA | TRBJ2-7 | TRBV9 | NA | TGTGCCAGCAGCACGCGCGATGGATTTAGCTACGAGCAGTACTTC | CASSTRDGFSYEQYF
NA | TRBJ2-3 | TRBV11-2 | NA | TGTGCCAGCAGCTTACTGGGAGTGGACACAGATACGCAGTATTTT | CASSLLGVDTDTQYF
NA | TRBJ2-7 | TRBV11-2 | NA | TGTGCCAGCAGCTTAGATGGGGCCGGAGAGCAGTACTTC | CASSLDGAGEQYF
NA | TRBJ1-1 | TRBV4-1 | NA | TGCGCCAGCAGCCACTGGCCGGGGGCGGAGACTGAAGCTTTCTTT | CASSHWPGAETEAFF
NA | TRBJ2-2 | TRBV4-2 | NA | TGTGCCAGCAGCCACACAATAGACCGCACCGGGGAGCTGTTTTTT | CASSHTIDRTGELFF
TRBD1 | TRBJ1-1 | TRBV29-1 | NA | TGCAGCGTTGGGACAGGGGCGACTGAAGCTTTCTTT | CSVGTGATEAFF
TRBD1 | TRBJ1-3 | TRBV18 | NA | TGTGCCAGCTCACCGTTTGCGACAGGGCCCTCTGGAAACACCATATATTTT | CASSPFATGPSGNTIYF
NA | TRBJ1-5 | TRBV10-2 | NA | TGCGCCAGCAGTTCCAGAGGCAATCAGCCCCAGCATTTT | CASSSRGNQPQHF
NA | TRBJ1-2 | TRBV15 | NA | TGTGCCACCAGCAGAGGAGGGAACTATGGCTACACCTTC | CATSRGGNYGYTF
NA | TRBJ1-2 | TRBV6-6 | NA | TGTGCCAGCAGTCTGTATAGAGACTCCTATGGCTACACCTTC | CASSLYRDSYGYTF
NA | TRBJ1-3 | TRBV7-9 | NA | TGTGCCAGCAGCGGGGGATCCGGGAGCTCTGGAAACACCATATATTTT | CASSGGSGSSGNTIYF
NA | TRBJ1-1 | TRBV29-1 | NA | TGCAGCGTTGGCCAAGGGGGGAACACTGAAGCTTTCTTT | CSVGQGGNTEAFF
NA | TRBJ2-7 | TRBV6-6 | NA | TGTGCCAGCAGTGGGACGCGCCCTGAGGGGCAGTACTTC | CASSGTRPEGQYF
NA | TRBJ2-1 | TRBV11-2 | NA | TGTGCCAGCAGCTTAGAGTTGGGGGAGTGGAATGAGCAGTTCTTC | CASSLELGEWNEQFF
TRBD2 | TRBJ2-7 | TRBV10-3 | NA | TGTGCCACGGGACTAGCGGGCCCCCGGGGCGAGCAGTACTTC | CATGLAGPRGEQYF
NA | TRBJ1-1 | TRBV6-4 | NA | TGTGCCAGCAGTGAAACAGGGCGGACTGAAGCTTTCTTT | CASSETGRTEAFF
NA | TRBJ1-5 | TRBV19 | NA | TGTGCCAGTAGTCCTACAGGGTCGGGACAGCCCCAGCATTTT | CASSPTGSGQPQHF
NA | TRBJ2-1 | TRBV11-2 | NA | TGTGCCAGCAGCCCTAATGGGGCAGGGGAGTATAATGAGCAGTTCTTC | CASSPNGAGEYNEQFF
NA | TRBJ1-2 | TRBV6-1 | NA | TGTGCCAGCGTAAGGACTTCCTATGGCTACACCTTC | CASVRTSYGYTF
NA | TRBJ2-2 | TRBV6-5 | once | TGTGCCAGCAGTTACTCGAGAGGGGCAAATTCCGGGGAGCTGTTTTTT | CASSYSRGANSGELFF
TRBD1 | TRBJ1-1 | TRBV2 | once | TGTGCCAGCGCAGGGGGCCGAGGGATGAACACTGAAGCTTTCTTT | CASAGGRGMNTEAFF
TRBD1 | TRBJ2-7 | TRBV6-5 | NA | TGTGCCAGCAGACCCCCGGGACAGGGTTCCCACGAGCAGTACTTC | CASRPPGQGSHEQYF
TRBD1 | TRBJ1-2 | TRBV7-9 | NA | TGTGCCAGCAGCTTAGTGGGACAGGGTAACTATGGCTACACCTTC | CASSLVGQGNYGYTF
NA | TRBJ2-1 | TRBV5-1 | once | TGCGCCAGCAGCTCTGCCTACAGGGTCGATGAGCAGTTCTTC | CASSSAYRVDEQFF
TRBD1 | TRBJ2-3 | TRBV28 | NA | TGTGCCAGCAGTATAGGGGGCTGGAGCACAGATACGCAGTATTTT | CASSIGGWSTDTQYF
NA | TRBJ1-1 | TRBV14 | NA | TGTGCCAGCAGCCAATCCGAGACGTACATGAACACTGAAGCTTTCTTT | CASSQSETYMNTEAFF
NA | TRBJ2-4 | TRBV9 | once | TGTGCCAGCAGCGCCAGTGGGTTTGGTCAAAACATTCAGTACTTC | CASSASGFGQNIQYF
TRBD2 | TRBJ2-1 | TRBV11-1 | NA | TGTGCCAGCAGCCCTATCGCGACTAGCGGATACAATGAGCAGTTCTTC | CASSPIATSGYNEQFF
TRBD2 | TRBJ2-2 | TRBV28 | NA | TGTGCCAGCAGTGCCGGACTAGCGGGAGCACGGGCCGGGGAGCTGTTTTTT | CASSAGLAGARAGELFF
TRBD2 | TRBJ2-1 | TRBV6-5 | NA | TGTGCCAGCAGTTCCGAGACTAGCGCCACCTACAATGAGCAGTTCTTC | CASSSETSATYNEQFF
NA | TRBJ1-6 | TRBV27 | NA | TGTGCCGGCAGTTTTTACGACAGCAACTATAATTCACCCCTCCACTTT | CAGSFYDSNYNSPLHF
NA | TRBJ1-1 | TRBV4-2 | NA | TGTGCCAGCAGCCAAGCCGCAGCGGGGTTCAACACTGAAGCTTTCTTT | CASSQAAAGFNTEAFF
TRBD1 | TRBJ2-3 | TRBV7-2 | few | TGTGCCAGCAGCTTGGATTTGGGACAGTCTAGGGGTACGCAGTATTTT | CASSLDLGQSRGTQYF